This T cell receptor (beta chain) came from a study of CD8+ T cells in alopecia areata. Study overall: For the treated group, dosing was oral tofacitinib at 5 to 10 mg twice daily. The tofacitinib course ran for 6 to 18 months and was followed by 6 months off drug.

Study-wide findings and caveats: More clonal than normal scalp was lesional scalp, particularly alopecia totalis/universalis.

Sampling of alopecia areata patients yielded lesional scalp punch biopsies as well as peripheral blood. Reverse transcription of extracted RNA yielded cDNA, which provided the sequencing template. Assay: immunoSEQ multiplex PCR; the TCRdb copy retains only in-frame clones and omits some. Among 15,000 to 16,000 clones listed, roughly 60% were seen once. In the case of this clone: The antigen remains unidentified.

The germline CDR1 and CDR2 sequences are SGHTA and FQGNSA. This CDR3 has 14 amino acids. Trimming at V came to 5 bases and at J to 2 bases, leaving 3 bases not matched to a gene. V usage is TRBV7-2 and J usage is TRBJ1-5, with 7 bases matching TRBD1. Source material: skin. The TCR sequence derives from a human donor with alopecia areata. The CDR3 nucleotides read TGTGCCAGCAGCATTGACAGGGGCAATCAGCCCCAGCATTTT. This encodes CASSIDRGNQPQHF.